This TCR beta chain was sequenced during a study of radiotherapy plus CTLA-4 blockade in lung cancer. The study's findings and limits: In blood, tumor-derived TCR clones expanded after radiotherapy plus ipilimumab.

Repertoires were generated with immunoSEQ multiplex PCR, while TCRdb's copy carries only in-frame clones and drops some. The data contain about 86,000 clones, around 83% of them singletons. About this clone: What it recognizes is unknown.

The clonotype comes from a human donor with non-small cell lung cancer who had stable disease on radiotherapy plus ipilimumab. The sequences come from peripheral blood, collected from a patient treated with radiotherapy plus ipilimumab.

In nucleotides, the CDR3 is TGTGCCAGCAGCTTAATACCCGGGGAGGGATATACGCAGTATTTT. It is translated as CASSLIPGEGYTQYF. The chain combines TRBV7-3 with TRBJ2-3, with TRBD2 identical over 7 bases. Germline-derived CDR1 and CDR2 are SGHTA and FQGTGA. This CDR3 contains 15 residues. Germline trimming cut 1 base from V and 7 bases from J; bases unmatched to any gene: 8.